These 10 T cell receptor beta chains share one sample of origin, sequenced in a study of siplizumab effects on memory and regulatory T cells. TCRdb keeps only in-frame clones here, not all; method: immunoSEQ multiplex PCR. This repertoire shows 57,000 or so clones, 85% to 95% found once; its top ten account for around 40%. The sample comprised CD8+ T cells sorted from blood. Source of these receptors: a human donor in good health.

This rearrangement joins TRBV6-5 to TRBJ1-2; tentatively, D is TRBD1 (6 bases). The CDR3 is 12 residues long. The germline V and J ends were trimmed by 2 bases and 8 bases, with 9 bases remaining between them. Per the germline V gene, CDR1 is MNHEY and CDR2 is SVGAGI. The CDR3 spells CASSYAGEGYTF. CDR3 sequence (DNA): TGTGCCAGCAGTTACGCAGGGGAAGGCTACACCTTC.

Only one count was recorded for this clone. This CDR3 is CASSPGLTYEQYF. The CDR3 DNA is TGTGCCAGCAGTCCGGGACTAACCTACGAGCAGTACTTC. The rearrangement links TRBV25-1 to TRBJ2-7; 7 bases are a match to TRBD2. From germline, CDR1 is MGHDK and CDR2 SYGVNS. CDR3 length: 13 residues. Germline trimming cut 5 bases from V and 2 bases from J; bases unmatched to any gene: 3.

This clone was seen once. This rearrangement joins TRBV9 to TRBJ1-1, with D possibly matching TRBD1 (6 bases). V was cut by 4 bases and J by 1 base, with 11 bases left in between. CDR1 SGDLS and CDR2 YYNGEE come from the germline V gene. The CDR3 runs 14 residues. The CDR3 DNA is TGTGCCAGCAGCCCGACAGGAGCGAACACTGAAGCTTTCTTT. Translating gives CASSPTGANTEAFF.

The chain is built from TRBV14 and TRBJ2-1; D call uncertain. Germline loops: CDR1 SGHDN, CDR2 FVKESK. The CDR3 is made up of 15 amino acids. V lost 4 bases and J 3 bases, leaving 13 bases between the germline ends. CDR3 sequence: CASSPEPPHYNEQFF. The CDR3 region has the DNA TGTGCCAGCAGCCCGGAGCCCCCCCACTACAATGAGCAGTTCTTC.

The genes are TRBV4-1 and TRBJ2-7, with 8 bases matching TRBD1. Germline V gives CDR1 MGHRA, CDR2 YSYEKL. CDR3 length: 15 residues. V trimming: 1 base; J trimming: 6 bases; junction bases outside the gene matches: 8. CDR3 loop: CASSQARTGYLEQYF. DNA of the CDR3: TGCGCCAGCAGCCAAGCCCGGACAGGGTACCTCGAGCAGTACTTC.

Here the CDR3 DNA reads TGTGCCTCGTCCGGGATCGACACAGGGGGAAATCAGCCCCAGCATTTT. Protein: CASSGIDTGGNQPQHF. The V gene is TRBV30, the J gene TRBJ1-5, with 8 bases lining up with TRBD1. The CDR3 consists of 16 residues. The V and J ends lost 7 bases and 4 bases, in that order; junction bases with no gene match: 15. Germline values: CDR1 GTSNPN, CDR2 SVGIG (reference sequence).

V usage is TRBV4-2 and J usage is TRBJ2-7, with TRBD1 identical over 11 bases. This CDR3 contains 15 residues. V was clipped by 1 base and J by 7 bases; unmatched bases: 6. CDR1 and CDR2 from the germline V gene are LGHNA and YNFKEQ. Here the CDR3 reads CASSQVGTGGDEQYF. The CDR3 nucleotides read TGTGCCAGCAGCCAAGTCGGGACAGGGGGTGATGAGCAGTACTTC.

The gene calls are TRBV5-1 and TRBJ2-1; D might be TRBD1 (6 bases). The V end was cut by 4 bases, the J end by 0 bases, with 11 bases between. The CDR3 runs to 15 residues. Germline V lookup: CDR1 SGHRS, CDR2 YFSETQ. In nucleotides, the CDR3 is TGCGCCAGCAGCCAAGACAGGAGCTCCTACAATGAGCAGTTCTTC. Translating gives CASSQDRSSYNEQFF.

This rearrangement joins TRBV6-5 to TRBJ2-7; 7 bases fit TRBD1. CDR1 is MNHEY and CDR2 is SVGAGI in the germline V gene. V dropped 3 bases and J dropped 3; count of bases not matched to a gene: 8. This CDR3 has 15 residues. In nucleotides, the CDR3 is TGTGCCAGCAGTTATTACCGGACAGGCGGCTACGAGCAGTACTTC. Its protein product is CASSYYRTGGYEQYF.

CDR3 coding DNA: TGTGCCTGTGGGCCTGGGACAGGTTGGTGGTACGAGCAGTACTTC. It yields the protein CACGPGTGWWYEQYF. V and J are TRBV30 and TRBJ2-7, with 8 bases aligning to TRBD1. The CDR3 has 15 residues. V trimming: 6 bases; J trimming: 4 bases; junction bases outside the gene matches: 14. Looked up from germline, CDR1 is GTSNPN and CDR2 is SVGIG (reference sequence).